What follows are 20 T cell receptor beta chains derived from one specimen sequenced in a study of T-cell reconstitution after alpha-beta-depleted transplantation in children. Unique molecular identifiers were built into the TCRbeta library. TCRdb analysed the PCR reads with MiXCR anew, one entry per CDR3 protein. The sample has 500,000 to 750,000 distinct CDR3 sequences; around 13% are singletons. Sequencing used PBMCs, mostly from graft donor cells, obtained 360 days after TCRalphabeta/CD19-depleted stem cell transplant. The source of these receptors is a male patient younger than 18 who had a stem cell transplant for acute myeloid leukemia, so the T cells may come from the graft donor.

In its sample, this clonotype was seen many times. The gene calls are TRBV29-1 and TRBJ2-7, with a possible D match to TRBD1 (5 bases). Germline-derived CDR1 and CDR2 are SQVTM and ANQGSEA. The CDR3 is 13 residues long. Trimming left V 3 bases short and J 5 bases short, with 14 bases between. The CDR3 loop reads CSVDRQGSHEQYF. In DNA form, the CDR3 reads TGCAGCGTTGACAGGCAGGGTTCTCACGAGCAGTACTTC.

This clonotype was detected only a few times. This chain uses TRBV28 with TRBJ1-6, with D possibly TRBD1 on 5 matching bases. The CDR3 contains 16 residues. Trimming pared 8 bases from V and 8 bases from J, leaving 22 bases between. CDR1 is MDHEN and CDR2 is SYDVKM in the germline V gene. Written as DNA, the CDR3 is TGTGCCAGCTTCTCCCAACATCGGCGGGGGGATTCACCCCTCCACTTT. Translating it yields CASFSQHRRGDSPLHF.

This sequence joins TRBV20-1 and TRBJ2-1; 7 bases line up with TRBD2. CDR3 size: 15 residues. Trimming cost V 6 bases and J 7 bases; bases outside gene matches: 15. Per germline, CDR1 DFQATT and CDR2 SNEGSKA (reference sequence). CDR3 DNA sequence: TGCAGTGCCCTAACGGGGGGTTTTGGGGGAAATGAGCAGTTCTTC. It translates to CSALTGGFGGNEQFF.

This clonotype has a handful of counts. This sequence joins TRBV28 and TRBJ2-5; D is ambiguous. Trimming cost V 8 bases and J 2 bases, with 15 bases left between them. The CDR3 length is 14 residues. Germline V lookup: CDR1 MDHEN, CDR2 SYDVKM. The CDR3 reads CASGPTVQQETQYF. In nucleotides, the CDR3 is TGTGCCAGCGGTCCCACGGTACAACAAGAGACCCAGTACTTC.

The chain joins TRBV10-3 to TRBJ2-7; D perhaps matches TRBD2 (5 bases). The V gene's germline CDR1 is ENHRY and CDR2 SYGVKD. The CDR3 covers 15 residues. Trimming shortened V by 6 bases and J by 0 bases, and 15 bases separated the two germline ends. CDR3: CAISPAVIPSYEQYF. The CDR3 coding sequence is TGTGCCATCAGCCCAGCGGTCATACCCTCCTACGAGCAGTACTTC.

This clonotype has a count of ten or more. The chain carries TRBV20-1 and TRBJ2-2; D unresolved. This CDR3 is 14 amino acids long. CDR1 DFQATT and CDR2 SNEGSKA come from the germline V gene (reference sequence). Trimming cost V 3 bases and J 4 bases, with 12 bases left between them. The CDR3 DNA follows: TGCAGTGCTAGCCCCCTTGCGACCACCGGGGAGCTGTTTTTT. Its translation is CSASPLATTGELFF.

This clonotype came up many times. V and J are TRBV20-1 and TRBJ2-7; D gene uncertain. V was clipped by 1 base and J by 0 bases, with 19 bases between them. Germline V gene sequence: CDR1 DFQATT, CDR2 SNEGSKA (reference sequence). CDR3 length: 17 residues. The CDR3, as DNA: TGCAGTGCTAGAGTAGGGTATGGAGAGTCAAGCTCCTACGAGCAGTACTTC. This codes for CSARVGYGESSSYEQYF.

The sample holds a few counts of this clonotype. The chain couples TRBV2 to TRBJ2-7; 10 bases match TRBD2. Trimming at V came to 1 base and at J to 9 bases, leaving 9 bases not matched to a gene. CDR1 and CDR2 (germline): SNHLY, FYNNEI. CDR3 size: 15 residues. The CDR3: CASSEDLAGDLVQYF. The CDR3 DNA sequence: TGTGCCAGCAGTGAAGATCTAGCGGGAGATCTTGTGCAGTACTTC.

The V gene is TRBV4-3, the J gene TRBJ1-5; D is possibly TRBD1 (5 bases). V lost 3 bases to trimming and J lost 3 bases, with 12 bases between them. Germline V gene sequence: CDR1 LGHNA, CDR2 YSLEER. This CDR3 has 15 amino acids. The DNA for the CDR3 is TGCGCCAGCAGCCAGGGGGAGGGCTACAATCAGCCCCAGCATTTT. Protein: CASSQGEGYNQPQHF.

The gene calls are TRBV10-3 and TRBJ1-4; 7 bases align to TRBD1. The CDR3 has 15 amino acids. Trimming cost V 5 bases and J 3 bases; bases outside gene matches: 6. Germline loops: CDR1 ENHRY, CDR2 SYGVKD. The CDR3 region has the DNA TGTGCCATCAGTCCCCTTCAGGGGGCTAATGAAAAACTGTTTTTT. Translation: CAISPLQGANEKLFF.

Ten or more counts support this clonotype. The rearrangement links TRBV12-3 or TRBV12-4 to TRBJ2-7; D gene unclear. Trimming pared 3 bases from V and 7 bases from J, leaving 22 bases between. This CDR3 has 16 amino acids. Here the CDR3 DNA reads TGTGCCAGCAGTTTTCTGGATCCCGAACCGAGAAGGGAGCAGTACTTC. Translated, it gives CASSFLDPEPRREQYF.

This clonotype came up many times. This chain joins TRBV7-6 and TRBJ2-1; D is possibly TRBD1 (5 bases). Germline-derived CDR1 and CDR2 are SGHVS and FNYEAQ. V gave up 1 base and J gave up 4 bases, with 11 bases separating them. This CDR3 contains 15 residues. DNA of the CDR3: TGTGCCAGCAGCTTAGACAGGACCCAATACAATGAGCAGTTCTTC. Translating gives CASSLDRTQYNEQFF.

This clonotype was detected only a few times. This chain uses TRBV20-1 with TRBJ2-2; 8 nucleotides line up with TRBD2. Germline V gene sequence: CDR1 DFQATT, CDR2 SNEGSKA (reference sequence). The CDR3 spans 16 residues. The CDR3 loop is CRAPKSGSLNTGELFF. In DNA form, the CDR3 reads TGCAGGGCCCCTAAAAGCGGGAGCTTGAACACCGGGGAGCTGTTTTTT.

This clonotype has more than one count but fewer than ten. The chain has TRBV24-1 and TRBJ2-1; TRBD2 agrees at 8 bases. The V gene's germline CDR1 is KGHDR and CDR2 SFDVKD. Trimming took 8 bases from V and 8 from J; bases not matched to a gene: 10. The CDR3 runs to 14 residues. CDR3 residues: CATTGREDVHEQFF. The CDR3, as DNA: TGTGCCACCACCGGGCGGGAGGACGTCCATGAGCAGTTCTTC.

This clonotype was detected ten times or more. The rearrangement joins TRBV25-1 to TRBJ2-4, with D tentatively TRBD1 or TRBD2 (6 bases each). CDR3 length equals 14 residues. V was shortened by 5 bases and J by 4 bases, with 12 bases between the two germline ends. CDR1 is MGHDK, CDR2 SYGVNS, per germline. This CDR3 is CASSLQGGKNIQYF. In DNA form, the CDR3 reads TGTGCCAGCAGTCTACAGGGAGGTAAAAACATTCAGTACTTC.

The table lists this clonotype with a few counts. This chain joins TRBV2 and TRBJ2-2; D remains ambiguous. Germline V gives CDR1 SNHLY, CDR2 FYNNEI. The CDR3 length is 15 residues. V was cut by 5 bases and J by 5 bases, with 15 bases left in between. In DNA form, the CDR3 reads TGTGCCAGCAGTCCCAGAGCGCGTCGAACCGGGGAGCTGTTTTTT. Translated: CASSPRARRTGELFF.

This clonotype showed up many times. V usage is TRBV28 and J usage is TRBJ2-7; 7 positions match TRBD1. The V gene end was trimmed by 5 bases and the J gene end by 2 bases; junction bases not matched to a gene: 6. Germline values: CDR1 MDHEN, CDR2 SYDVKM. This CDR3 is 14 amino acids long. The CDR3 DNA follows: TGTGCCAGCAGTCAGACAGGGATACCCTACGAGCAGTACTTC. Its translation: CASSQTGIPYEQYF.

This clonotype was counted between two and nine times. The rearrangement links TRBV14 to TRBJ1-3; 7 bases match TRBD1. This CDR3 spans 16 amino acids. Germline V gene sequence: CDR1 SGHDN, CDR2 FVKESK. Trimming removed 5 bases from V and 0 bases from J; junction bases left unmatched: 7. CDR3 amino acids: CASSFHRGISGNTIYF. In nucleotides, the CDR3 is TGTGCCAGCAGCTTCCACAGGGGTATCTCTGGAAACACCATATATTTT.

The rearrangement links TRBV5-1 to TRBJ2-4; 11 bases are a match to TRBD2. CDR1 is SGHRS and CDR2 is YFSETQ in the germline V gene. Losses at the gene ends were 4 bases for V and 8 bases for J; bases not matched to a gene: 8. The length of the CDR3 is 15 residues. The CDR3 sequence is CASSPDTSGRDIQYF. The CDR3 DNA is TGCGCCAGCAGCCCGGATACTAGCGGGAGAGACATTCAGTACTTC. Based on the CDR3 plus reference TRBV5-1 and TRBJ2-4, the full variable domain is KAGVTQTPRYLIKTRGQQVTLSCSPISGHRSVSWYQQTPGQGLQFLFEYFSETQRNKGNFPGRFSGRQFSNSRSEMNVSTLELGDSALYLCASSPDTSGRDIQYFGAGTRLSVL.

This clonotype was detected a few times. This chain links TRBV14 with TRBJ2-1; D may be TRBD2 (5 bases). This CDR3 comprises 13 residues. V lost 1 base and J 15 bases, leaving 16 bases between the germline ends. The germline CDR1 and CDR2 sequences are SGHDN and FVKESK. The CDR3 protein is CASSQGQRSRPFF. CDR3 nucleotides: TGTGCCAGCAGCCAAGGGCAGCGGAGCAGGCCGTTCTTC.